This T cell receptor (beta chain) was observed in a study of T cell repertoires in cytomegalovirus infection. Study-level findings and limits: HLA-C-restricted TCR beta clonotypes specific for CMV led the ex vivo response.

TCRdb itself ran the reads through MiXCR, one entry per CDR3 protein. The sample lists fewer than 1,000,000 distinct CDR3 sequences, approximately 31% occurring once. The V and J ends lost 5 bases and 6 bases respectively, with 13 bases between them. Looked up from germline, CDR1 is MNHEY and CDR2 is SMNVEV (reference sequence). CDR3 length equals 13 residues. This clonotype was recorded once. Its antigen is unidentified. Sequencing was performed on cultured CD8+ T cells from PBMCs, taken from culture after CMV antigen stimulation. This chain links TRBV27 with TRBJ1-2; D is unclear. The receptor comes from a human donor in good health (CMV status not recorded). Some clones in this sample may be carry-over from other donors' samples. CDR3 nucleotide sequence: TGTGCCAGCAGTATAACAAGGACCGATGGCTACACCTTC. It specifies CASSITRTDGYTF.